The clone carrying this TCR beta chain appeared many times. The antigen remains undetermined. The data were obtained in a study of T-cell memory formation after mild COVID-19. Turning to the study itself: Each donor largely had its own TCR clusters. Study-wide results and limits: CD4+ contracting clones were found mainly in CM and EM, and CD8+ ones in EMRA.

TCRdb processed the 5' RACE reads anew with MiXCR; each CDR3 protein has one entry. Of under 550,000 distinct CDR3 sequences listed, 15% to 20% are singletons. This CDR3 is 15 amino acids long. V lost 0 bases to trimming and J lost 8 bases; unmatched junction nucleotides: 6. Germline lookup yields CDR1 SGHRS and CDR2 YFSETQ. The sequence was collected from a young man who had mild COVID-19 (a few samples of this study predate the infection). Cell type and time point are not known. Sequencing input: PBMCs or a T cell subset sorted from them (not recorded which). The chain couples TRBV5-1 to TRBJ2-1, with 9 bases that match TRBD2. CDR3 nucleotide sequence: TGCGCCAGCAGCTTGGGCGGGGGGGCTTTGGATGAGCAGTTCTTC. This gives the protein CASSLGGGALDEQFF.